The sequence of this T cell receptor (beta chain) was determined in a study of T cells after posttransplantation cyclophosphamide. V lost 7 bases and J 2 bases, leaving 11 bases between the germline ends. Looked up from germline, CDR1 is MNHNS and CDR2 is SASEGT. The CDR3 is 13 residues long. Data came from immunoSEQ multiplex PCR; TCRdb stores just in-frame clones and leaves some out. The sample holds about 66,000 clones, just under 95% seen once. V usage is TRBV6-1 and J usage is TRBJ1-2, with D possibly TRBD1 on 6 matching bases. Input material: PBMCs. The clonotype was recovered from a woman younger than 45 in good health and a related stem cell transplant donor. The CDR3 coding sequence is TGTGCCAGCACCCTACAGGGAAACTATGGCTACACCTTC. This encodes CASTLQGNYGYTF.